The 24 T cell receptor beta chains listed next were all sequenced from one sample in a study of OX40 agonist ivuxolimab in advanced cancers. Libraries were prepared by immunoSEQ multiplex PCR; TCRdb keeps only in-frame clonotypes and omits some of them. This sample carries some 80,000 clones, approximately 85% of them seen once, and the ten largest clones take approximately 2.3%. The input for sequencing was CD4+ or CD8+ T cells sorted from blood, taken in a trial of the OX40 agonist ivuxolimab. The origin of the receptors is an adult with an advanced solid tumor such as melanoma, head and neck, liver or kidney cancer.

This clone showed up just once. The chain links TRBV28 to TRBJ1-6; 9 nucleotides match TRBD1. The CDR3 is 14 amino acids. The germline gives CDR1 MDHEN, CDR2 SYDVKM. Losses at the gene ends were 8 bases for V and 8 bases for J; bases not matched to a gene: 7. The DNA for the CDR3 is TGTGCCAGCGCCGGGAACAGGGGGCATTCACCCCTCCACTTT. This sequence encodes CASAGNRGHSPLHF.

The CDR3 DNA reads TGTGCCAGCGGACGAGGTGGGGGAAAGGGCCAAGAGACCCAGTACTTC. Its protein is CASGRGGGKGQETQYF. The J gene is TRBJ2-5, the V gene TRBV5-4; D is tentatively TRBD1 or TRBD2 (5 bases each). Germline loops: CDR1 SGHNT, CDR2 YYREEE (reference sequence). This CDR3 region has 16 residues. V lost 7 bases and J lost 1, with 20 bases in between.

The CDR3 here is CASSQDPAGRNEKLFF. The CDR3 DNA follows: TGCGCCAGCAGCCAAGATCCGGCAGGCCGTAATGAAAAACTGTTTTTT. The V call is TRBV4-3, the J call TRBJ1-4; D not certain. Trimming took off 0 bases at V and 4 bases at J, with 12 bases between the two ends. This CDR3 comprises 16 residues. Germline CDR1 reads LGHNA; CDR2 reads YSLEER.

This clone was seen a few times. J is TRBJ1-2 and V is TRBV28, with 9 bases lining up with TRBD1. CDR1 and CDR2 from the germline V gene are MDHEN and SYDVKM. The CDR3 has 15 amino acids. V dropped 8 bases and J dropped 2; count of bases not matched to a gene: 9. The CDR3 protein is CASSEGTGRNYGYTF. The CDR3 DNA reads TGTGCCAGCTCGGAGGGGACAGGGCGAAACTATGGCTACACCTTC.

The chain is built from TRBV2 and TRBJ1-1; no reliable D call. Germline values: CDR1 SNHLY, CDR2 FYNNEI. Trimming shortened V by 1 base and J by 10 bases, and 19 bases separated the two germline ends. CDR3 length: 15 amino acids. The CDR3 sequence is CASSEGLDLRIGAFF. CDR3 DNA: TGTGCCAGCAGTGAAGGATTGGACCTGAGAATAGGAGCTTTCTTT.

The CDR3 sequence: CASSPRGQGTDTQYF. CDR3 sequence (DNA): TGCGCCAGCAGCCCCCGTGGACAGGGAACAGATACGCAGTATTTT. The chain joins TRBV5-1 to TRBJ2-3; the match to TRBD1 covers 8 bases. Germline CDR1 and CDR2: SGHRS and YFSETQ. The CDR3 totals 15 residues. Unmatched junction bases numbered 7, after V lost 4 bases and J lost 3 bases.

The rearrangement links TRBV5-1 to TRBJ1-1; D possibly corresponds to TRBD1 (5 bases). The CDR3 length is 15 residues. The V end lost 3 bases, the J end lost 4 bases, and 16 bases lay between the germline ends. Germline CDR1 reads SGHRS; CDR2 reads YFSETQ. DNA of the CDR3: TGCGCCAGCAGCTCTCGACGGGGGTGGGGCACTGAAGCTTTCTTT. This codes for CASSSRRGWGTEAFF.

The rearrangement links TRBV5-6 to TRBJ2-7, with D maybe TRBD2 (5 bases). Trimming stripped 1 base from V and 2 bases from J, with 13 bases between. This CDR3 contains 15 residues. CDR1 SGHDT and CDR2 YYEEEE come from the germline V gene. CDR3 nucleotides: TGTGCCAGCAGCTTGCTCGGGGTAATTACCTACGAGCAGTACTTC. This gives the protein CASSLLGVITYEQYF.

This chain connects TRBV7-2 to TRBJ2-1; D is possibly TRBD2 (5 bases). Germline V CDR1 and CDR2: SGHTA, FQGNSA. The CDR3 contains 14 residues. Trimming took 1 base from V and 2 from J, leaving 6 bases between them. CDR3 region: CASSLERTYNEQFF. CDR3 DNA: TGTGCCAGCAGCTTAGAGCGGACCTACAATGAGCAGTTCTTC.

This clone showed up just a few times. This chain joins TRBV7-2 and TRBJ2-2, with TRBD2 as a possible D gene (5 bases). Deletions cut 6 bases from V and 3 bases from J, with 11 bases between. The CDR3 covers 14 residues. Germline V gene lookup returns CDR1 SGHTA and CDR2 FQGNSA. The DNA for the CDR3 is TGTGCCAGCAGGCCCCCGCGGGACACCGGGGAGCTGTTTTTT. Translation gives CASRPPRDTGELFF.

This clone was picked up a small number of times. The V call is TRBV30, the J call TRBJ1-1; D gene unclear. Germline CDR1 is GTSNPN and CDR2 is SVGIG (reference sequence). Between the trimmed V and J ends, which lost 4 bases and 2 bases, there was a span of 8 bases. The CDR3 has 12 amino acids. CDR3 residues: CAWNPGNTEAFF. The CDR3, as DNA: TGTGCCTGGAACCCGGGAAACACTGAAGCTTTCTTT. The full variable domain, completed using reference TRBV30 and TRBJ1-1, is SQTIHQWPATLVQPVGSPLSLECTVEGTSNPNLYWYRQAAGRGLQLLFYSVGIGQISSEVPQNLSASRPQDRQFILSSKKLLLSDSGFYLCAWNPGNTEAFFGQGTRLTVV.

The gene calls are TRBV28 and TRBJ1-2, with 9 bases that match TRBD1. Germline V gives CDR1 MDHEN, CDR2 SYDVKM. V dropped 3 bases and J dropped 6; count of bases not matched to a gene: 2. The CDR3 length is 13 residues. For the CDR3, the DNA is TGTGCCAGCAGTTTGGGGGACAGGGATGGCTACACCTTC. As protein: CASSLGDRDGYTF.

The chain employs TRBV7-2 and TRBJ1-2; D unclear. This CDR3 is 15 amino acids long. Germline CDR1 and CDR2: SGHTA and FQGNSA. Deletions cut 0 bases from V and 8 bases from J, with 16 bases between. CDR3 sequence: CASSLAQAGVGGYTF. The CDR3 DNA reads TGTGCCAGCAGCTTAGCGCAAGCTGGGGTCGGCGGCTACACCTTC.

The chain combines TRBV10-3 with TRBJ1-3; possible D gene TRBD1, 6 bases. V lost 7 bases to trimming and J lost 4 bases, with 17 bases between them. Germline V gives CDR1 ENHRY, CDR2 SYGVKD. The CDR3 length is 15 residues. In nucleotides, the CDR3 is TGTGCCATCAAAGTTGGACAGAGCGACGGAAACACCATATATTTT. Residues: CAIKVGQSDGNTIYF.

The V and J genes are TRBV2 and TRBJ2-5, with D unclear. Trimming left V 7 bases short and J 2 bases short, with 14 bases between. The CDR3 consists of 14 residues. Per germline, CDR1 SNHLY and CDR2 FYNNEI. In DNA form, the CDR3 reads TGTGCCAGCACCCCCCCAGGAATGCAAGAGACCCAGTACTTC. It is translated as CASTPPGMQETQYF.

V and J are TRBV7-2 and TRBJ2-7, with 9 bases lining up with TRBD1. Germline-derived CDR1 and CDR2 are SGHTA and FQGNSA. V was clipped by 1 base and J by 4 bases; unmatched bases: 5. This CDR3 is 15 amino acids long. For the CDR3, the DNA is TGTGCCAGCAGCTTAGAGCACAGGGGGCCATACGAGCAGTACTTC. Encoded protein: CASSLEHRGPYEQYF.

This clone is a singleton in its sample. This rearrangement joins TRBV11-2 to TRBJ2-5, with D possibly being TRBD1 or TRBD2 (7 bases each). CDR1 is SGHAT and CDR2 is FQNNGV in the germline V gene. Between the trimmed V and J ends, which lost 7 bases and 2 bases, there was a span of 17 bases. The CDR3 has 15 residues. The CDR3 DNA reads TGTGCCAGCACCCTGACAGGGAGGGGGCAAGAGACCCAGTACTTC. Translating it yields CASTLTGRGQETQYF. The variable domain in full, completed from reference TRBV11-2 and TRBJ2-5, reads EAGVAQSPRYKIIEKRQSVAFWCNPISGHATLYWYQQILGQGPKLLIQFQNNGVVDDSQLPKDRFSAERLKGVDSTLKIQPAKLEDSAVYLCASTLTGRGQETQYFGPGTRLLVL.

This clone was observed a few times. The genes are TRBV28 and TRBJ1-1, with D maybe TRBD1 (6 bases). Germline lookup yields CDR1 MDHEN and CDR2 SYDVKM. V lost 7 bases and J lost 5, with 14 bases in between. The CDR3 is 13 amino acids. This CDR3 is CASIQQGRTEAFF. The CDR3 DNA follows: TGTGCCAGCATCCAACAGGGCCGGACTGAAGCTTTCTTT.

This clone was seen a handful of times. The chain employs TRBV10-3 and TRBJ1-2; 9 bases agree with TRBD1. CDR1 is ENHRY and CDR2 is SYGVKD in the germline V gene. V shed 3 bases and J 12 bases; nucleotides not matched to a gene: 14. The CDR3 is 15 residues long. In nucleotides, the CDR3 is TGTGCCATCAGTGATCCAGGACAGGGGATACTTTATCACACCTTC. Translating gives CAISDPGQGILYHTF.

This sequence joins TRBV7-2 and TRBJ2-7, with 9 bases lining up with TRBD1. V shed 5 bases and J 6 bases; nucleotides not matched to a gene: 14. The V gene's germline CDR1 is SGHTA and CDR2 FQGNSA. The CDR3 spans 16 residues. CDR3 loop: CASSRDRAYGEGEQYF. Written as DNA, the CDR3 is TGTGCCAGCAGCCGGGACAGGGCTTACGGAGAAGGCGAGCAGTACTTC.

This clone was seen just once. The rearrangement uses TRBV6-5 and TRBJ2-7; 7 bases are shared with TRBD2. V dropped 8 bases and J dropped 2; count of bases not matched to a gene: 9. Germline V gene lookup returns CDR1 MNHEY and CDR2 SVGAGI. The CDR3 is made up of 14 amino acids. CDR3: CASGGGGRAYEQYF. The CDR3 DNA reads TGTGCCAGCGGTGGGGGGGGTCGGGCCTACGAGCAGTACTTC.

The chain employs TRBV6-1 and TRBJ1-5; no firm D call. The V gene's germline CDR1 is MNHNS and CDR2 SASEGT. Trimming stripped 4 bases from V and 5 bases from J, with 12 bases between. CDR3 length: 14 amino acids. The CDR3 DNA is TGTGCCAGCAGTGTGAGGGTATCGGATCAGCCCCAGCATTTT. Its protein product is CASSVRVSDQPQHF.

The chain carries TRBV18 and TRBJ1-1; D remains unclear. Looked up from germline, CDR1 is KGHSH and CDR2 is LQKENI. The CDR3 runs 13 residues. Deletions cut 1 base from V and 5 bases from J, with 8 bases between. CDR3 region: CASSPRTRTEAFF. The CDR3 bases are TGTGCCAGCTCACCACGGACGAGGACTGAAGCTTTCTTT. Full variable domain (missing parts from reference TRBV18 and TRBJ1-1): NAGVMQNPRHLVRRRGQEARLRCSPMKGHSHVYWYRQLPEEGLKFMVYLQKENIIDESGMPKERFSAEFPKEGPSILRIQQVVRGDSAAYFCASSPRTRTEAFFGQGTRLTVV.

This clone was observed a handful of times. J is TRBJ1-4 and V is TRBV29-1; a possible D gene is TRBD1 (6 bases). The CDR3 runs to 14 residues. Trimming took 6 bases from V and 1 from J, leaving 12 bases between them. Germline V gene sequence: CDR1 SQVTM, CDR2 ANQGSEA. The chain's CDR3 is CSVMGGGTNEKLFF. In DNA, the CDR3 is TGCAGCGTCATGGGAGGGGGAACTAATGAAAAACTGTTTTTT.